Below, 14 T cell receptor beta chains from the same sample are listed, as sequenced in a study of identical twins. TCRdb reprocessed the 5' RACE reads with MiXCR, giving one entry per CDR3 protein. The table lists fewer than 550,000 distinct CDR3 sequences, about 13% of them singletons. The sample was also linked to a second study, of yellow fever vaccine responses in identical twins.

Sequencing input: CD4+ T cells sorted from blood. The source of these receptors is a woman aged 18-29 years in good health.

The V gene is TRBV5-1, the J gene TRBJ2-4, with 7 bases fitting TRBD1. The trim removed 1 base at V and 6 bases at J, leaving 10 bases unmatched. The CDR3 extends over 16 amino acids. Germline values: CDR1 SGHRS, CDR2 YFSETQ. The CDR3 reads CASSLPADRAGNIQYF. In nucleotides, the CDR3 is TGCGCCAGCAGCTTGCCCGCCGACAGGGCTGGAAACATTCAGTACTTC.

This CDR3 reads CASSTSGTKYF. DNA for the CDR3: TGTGCCAGCAGTACGTCCGGGACAAAGTACTTC. The V call is TRBV6-2 or TRBV6-3, the J call TRBJ2-7; D is perhaps TRBD1 (6 bases). Germline V gene lookup returns CDR1 MNHEY and CDR2 SVGEGT. The V end was cut by 5 bases, the J end by 11 bases, with 13 bases between. The CDR3 consists of 11 residues.

The chain couples TRBV5-1 to TRBJ2-3, with 12 bases lining up with TRBD2. J was trimmed by 3 bases and V by 4 bases; bases with no gene match: 6. Germline assignment: CDR1 SGHRS and CDR2 YFSETQ. CDR3 length equals 16 residues. CDR3 in DNA: TGCGCCAGCAGCACCGGGACTAGCGGGTGGACAGATACGCAGTATTTT. Translating gives CASSTGTSGWTDTQYF. Together with reference TRBV5-1 and TRBJ2-3, the CDR3 gives the full variable domain: KAGVTQTPRYLIKTRGQQVTLSCSPISGHRSVSWYQQTPGQGLQFLFEYFSETQRNKGNFPGRFSGRQFSNSRSEMNVSTLELGDSALYLCASSTGTSGWTDTQYFGPGTRLTVL.

CDR3 amino acids: CASSLWGGQGQETQYF. CDR3 coding DNA: TGCGCCAGCAGCTTGTGGGGCGGACAGGGACAAGAGACCCAGTACTTC. This chain joins TRBV5-1 and TRBJ2-5, with 8 nucleotides matching TRBD1. This CDR3 contains 16 residues. The germline V gene has CDR1 SGHRS and CDR2 YFSETQ. V lost 1 base to trimming and J lost 2 bases; unmatched junction nucleotides: 7.

This sequence joins TRBV7-2 and TRBJ2-3; the match to TRBD2 covers 8 bases. The CDR3 runs 15 residues. Germline V gene lookup returns CDR1 SGHTA and CDR2 FQGNSA. The junction had 7 bases not matched to a gene; V was cut back by 5 bases and J by 3 bases. In DNA, the CDR3 is TGTGCCAGCAGCACGACTAGCGACCGAACAGATACGCAGTATTTT. Translated: CASSTTSDRTDTQYF. The full variable domain, completed using reference TRBV7-2 and TRBJ2-3, is GAGVSQSPSNKVTEKGKDVELRCDPISGHTALYWYRQSLGQGLEFLIYFQGNSAPDKSGLPSDRFSAERTGGSVSTLTIQRTQQEDSAVYLCASSTTSDRTDTQYFGPGTRLTVL.

This clonotype was observed a few times. The genes are TRBV3-1 and TRBJ1-5; D gene uncertain. Trimming pared 2 bases from V and 3 bases from J, leaving 8 bases between. The CDR3 runs 14 residues. The V gene's germline CDR1 is LGHDT and CDR2 YNNKEL (reference sequence). The CDR3 spells CASSQQVSNQPQHF. The CDR3 nucleotides are TGTGCCAGCAGCCAACAGGTATCCAATCAGCCCCAGCATTTT.

This clonotype was observed many times. The J gene is TRBJ2-7, the V gene TRBV5-1, with D unresolved. CDR3 length: 12 residues. V lost 7 bases to trimming and J lost 0 bases, with 8 bases between them. Per germline, CDR1 SGHRS and CDR2 YFSETQ. The CDR3: CASGPSSYEQYF. CDR3 DNA: TGCGCCAGCGGGCCCAGCTCCTACGAGCAGTACTTC.

This clonotype was counted at least ten times. The chain recombines TRBV29-1 with TRBJ2-1; 11 positions match TRBD2. Trimming took 6 bases from V and 0 from J; bases not matched to a gene: 4. CDR1 is SQVTM, CDR2 ANQGSEA, per germline. The CDR3 totals 15 residues. DNA of the CDR3: TGCAGCGTAGGTAGCGGGAGGGCCTCCTACAATGAGCAGTTCTTC. It is translated as CSVGSGRASYNEQFF.

This rearrangement joins TRBV29-1 to TRBJ1-2; 7 nucleotides line up with TRBD1. V lost 2 bases, J lost 0 bases, and 6 bases stayed unmatched. Per the germline V gene, CDR1 is SQVTM and CDR2 is ANQGSEA. The CDR3 runs 15 residues. The CDR3 loop is CSVESSGTANYGYTF. CDR3 DNA: TGCAGCGTTGAATCGTCCGGGACAGCTAACTATGGCTACACCTTC.

V and J are TRBV3-1 and TRBJ2-5; 10 nucleotides line up with TRBD2. The CDR3 totals 17 residues. Trimming at V came to 0 bases and at J to 5 bases, leaving 9 bases not matched to a gene. Germline V lookup: CDR1 LGHDT, CDR2 YNNKEL (reference sequence). The CDR3 DNA reads as TGTGCCAGCAGCCAAGATTTGCTAGCGGGAGTTGGTGAGACCCAGTACTTC. Protein product: CASSQDLLAGVGETQYF.

This chain joins TRBV5-1 and TRBJ2-3; possibly TRBD2 for D (6 bases). With 5 bases removed from V and 3 bases from J, the gap between germline ends came to 19 bases. This CDR3 spans 16 amino acids. Germline CDR1 SGHRS, CDR2 YFSETQ. The CDR3 reads CASSPGVDTRTDTQYF. CDR3 bases: TGCGCCAGCAGTCCGGGGGTCGACACACGTACAGATACGCAGTATTTT.

This clonotype was detected only a few times. The chain employs TRBV5-1 and TRBJ2-5; 7 bases map to TRBD1. Germline assignment: CDR1 SGHRS and CDR2 YFSETQ. V lost 2 bases and J lost 2; bases outside the gene matches: 6. The CDR3 covers 15 residues. CDR3 coding DNA: TGCGCCAGCAGCTTACTGGGACAGCTTCAAGAGACCCAGTACTTC. Encoded protein: CASSLLGQLQETQYF. The full variable domain, its missing parts supplied by reference TRBV5-1 and TRBJ2-5, is KAGVTQTPRYLIKTRGQQVTLSCSPISGHRSVSWYQQTPGQGLQFLFEYFSETQRNKGNFPGRFSGRQFSNSRSEMNVSTLELGDSALYLCASSLLGQLQETQYFGPGTRLLVL.

This rearrangement joins TRBV7-2 to TRBJ2-7; D perhaps matches TRBD2 (6 bases). The CDR3 is 15 residues long. Germline V CDR1 and CDR2: SGHTA, FQGNSA. Trimming took 0 bases from V and 1 from J, leaving 10 bases between them. CDR3 sequence (DNA): TGTGCCAGCAGCTTAGCGAGGGACTCATCCTACGAGCAGTACTTC. Residues: CASSLARDSSYEQYF.

The chain links TRBV3-1 to TRBJ2-1, with 8 positions matching TRBD1. Germline loops: CDR1 LGHDT, CDR2 YNNKEL (reference sequence). Trimming cost V 4 bases and J 8 bases; bases outside gene matches: 7. The CDR3 totals 14 residues. The CDR3 is CASSLTGARDEQFF. The CDR3 bases are TGTGCCAGCAGCCTGACAGGGGCCCGCGATGAGCAGTTCTTC.